Listed below are T cell receptor beta chains from one sample, sequenced in a study of identical twins. One entry per CDR3 protein, called by TCRdb with MiXCR from the 5' RACE reads. The sample has 250,000 to 300,000 distinct CDR3 sequences; roughly 10% are singletons. These data also featured in a second study, about yellow fever vaccine responses in identical twins.

The sequenced material came from CD8+ T cells sorted from blood. All receptors derive from a woman aged 18-29 years in good health. Both conserved end residues are part of each CDR3. The order of the fields is V gene, J gene, clone size, D gene, CDR3 DNA, CDR3 protein. A D gene is named only where the DNA matches it firmly. The size field is filled for only some rows; it gives once, few, many or a size class.

v_gene: TRBV20-1
j_gene: TRBJ2-7
abundance: few
d_gene: -
CDR3nt: TGCAGTGCTAGAGATTCGGCCGGTCTCTACGAGCAGTACTTC
CDR3aa: CSARDSAGLYEQYF

v_gene: TRBV7-9
j_gene: TRBJ1-1
abundance: -
d_gene: -
CDR3nt: TGTGCCAGCAGCTTAGCCAAAAGGACAGACAACACTGAAGCTTTCTTT
CDR3aa: CASSLAKRTDNTEAFF

v_gene: TRBV5-1
j_gene: TRBJ2-1
abundance: -
d_gene: TRBD2
CDR3nt: TGCGCCAGCAGCGAGGCGGGGGGGCCAATCTCTGAGCTTGAGCAGTTCTTC
CDR3aa: CASSEAGGPISELEQFF

v_gene: TRBV5-1
j_gene: TRBJ1-1
abundance: few
d_gene: TRBD1
CDR3nt: TGCGCCAGCAGCTTCGGACAGGGGGCTGTGAACACTGAAGCTTTCTTT
CDR3aa: CASSFGQGAVNTEAFF

v_gene: TRBV6-5
j_gene: TRBJ2-3
abundance: few
d_gene: -
CDR3nt: TGTGCCAGCAGTTACGACAGGGATACGCAGTATTTT
CDR3aa: CASSYDRDTQYF

v_gene: TRBV6-1
j_gene: TRBJ2-7
abundance: -
d_gene: -
CDR3nt: TGTGCCAGCAGCCTCTTCTCCGGGGGAGACTCCTACGAGCAGTACTTC
CDR3aa: CASSLFSGGDSYEQYF

v_gene: TRBV29-1
j_gene: TRBJ2-7
abundance: -
d_gene: TRBD1
CDR3nt: TGCAGCGTTCCCTCCGGACCGGGACAGGGGGCCCCTTCCTCCGAGCAGTACTTC
CDR3aa: CSVPSGPGQGAPSSEQYF

v_gene: TRBV29-1
j_gene: TRBJ2-6
abundance: -
d_gene: TRBD2
CDR3nt: TGCAGCGTTGAAGATCGTGCACTAGCGGGGCGCTCTGGGGCCAACGTCCTGACTTTC
CDR3aa: CSVEDRALAGRSGANVLTF

v_gene: TRBV20-1
j_gene: TRBJ2-5
abundance: -
d_gene: -
CDR3nt: TGCAGTGCTAGGGGGGACTTACAAGAGACCCAGTACTTC
CDR3aa: CSARGDLQETQYF

v_gene: TRBV7-9
j_gene: TRBJ2-7
abundance: -
d_gene: -
CDR3nt: TGTGCCAGCAGCTCCTCTTGGACAGACTTCTCCTACGAGCAGTACTTC
CDR3aa: CASSSSWTDFSYEQYF

v_gene: TRBV20-1
j_gene: TRBJ2-6
abundance: few
d_gene: TRBD1
CDR3nt: TGCAGTGCTAGGGTGACAGGGGATGGGGCCAACGTCCTGACTTTC
CDR3aa: CSARVTGDGANVLTF

v_gene: TRBV5-1
j_gene: TRBJ2-1
abundance: many
d_gene: TRBD2
CDR3nt: TGCGCCAGCACCAATGGGGCGGGAGGGCCGTATGAGCAGTTCTTC
CDR3aa: CASTNGAGGPYEQFF

v_gene: TRBV5-1
j_gene: TRBJ2-7
abundance: many
d_gene: TRBD2
CDR3nt: TGCGCCAGCAGCTTAACTAGCGGGGGGCTGGACGAGCAGTACTTC
CDR3aa: CASSLTSGGLDEQYF

v_gene: TRBV7-2
j_gene: TRBJ2-1
abundance: few
d_gene: -
CDR3nt: TGTGCCAGCAGCTTAGGGCTAGTCGCCGATGAGCAGTTCTTC
CDR3aa: CASSLGLVADEQFF

v_gene: TRBV7-8
j_gene: TRBJ2-2
abundance: many
d_gene: -
CDR3nt: TGTGCCAGCACGTCGAGGGGATTCACCGGGGAGCTGTTTTTT
CDR3aa: CASTSRGFTGELFF

v_gene: TRBV19
j_gene: TRBJ1-5
abundance: -
d_gene: -
CDR3nt: TGTGCCAGTAGTATTATGGGTCCTTCGAGCAATCAGCCCCAGCATTTT
CDR3aa: CASSIMGPSSNQPQHF

v_gene: TRBV4-3
j_gene: TRBJ2-1
abundance: few
d_gene: -
CDR3nt: TGCGCCAGCAGCGAAACGAGCTCCTACAATGAGCAGTTCTTC
CDR3aa: CASSETSSYNEQFF

v_gene: TRBV5-8
j_gene: TRBJ2-7
abundance: few
d_gene: TRBD2
CDR3nt: TGTGCCAGCAGCTTGGGACTAGCGGGAGACTACGAGCAGTACTTC
CDR3aa: CASSLGLAGDYEQYF

v_gene: TRBV6-1
j_gene: TRBJ1-4
abundance: many
d_gene: TRBD1
CDR3nt: TGTGCCAGCACCCCCGGGACAGGGGATGAAAAACTGTTTTTT
CDR3aa: CASTPGTGDEKLFF

v_gene: TRBV4-2
j_gene: TRBJ2-7
abundance: few
d_gene: -
CDR3nt: TGTGCCAGCAGCCCGGACGACTCCTACGAGCAGTACTTC
CDR3aa: CASSPDDSYEQYF

v_gene: TRBV27
j_gene: TRBJ2-7
abundance: many
d_gene: -
CDR3nt: TGTGCCACCCGGGCCCTATCGGAGTACGAGCAGTACTTC
CDR3aa: CATRALSEYEQYF

v_gene: TRBV5-1
j_gene: TRBJ2-3
abundance: -
d_gene: -
CDR3nt: TGCGCCAGCAGACAACCCCTCACTAGCATTACCCTCACAGATACGCAGTATTTT
CDR3aa: CASRQPLTSITLTDTQYF

v_gene: TRBV9
j_gene: TRBJ2-5
abundance: -
d_gene: TRBD1
CDR3nt: TGTGCCAGCAGCGCACAGGGGCACTCCCAAGAGACCCAGTACTTC
CDR3aa: CASSAQGHSQETQYF

v_gene: TRBV23-1
j_gene: TRBJ2-1
abundance: few
d_gene: -
CDR3nt: TGCGCCAGCAGTCAGGATACAGGGCTAGGGGGGGTCAATGAGCAGTTCTTC
CDR3aa: CASSQDTGLGGVNEQFF

v_gene: TRBV7-3
j_gene: TRBJ2-2
abundance: few
d_gene: TRBD1
CDR3nt: TGTGCCAGCAGCTTAGGGACAGGGGCCACCGGGGAGCTGTTTTTT
CDR3aa: CASSLGTGATGELFF

v_gene: TRBV4-2
j_gene: TRBJ2-5
abundance: many
d_gene: TRBD2
CDR3nt: TGTGCCAGCAGCCAAGGACTAGCGGGGGGGCCAGAGACCCAGTACTTC
CDR3aa: CASSQGLAGGPETQYF

v_gene: TRBV9
j_gene: TRBJ2-7
abundance: -
d_gene: TRBD1
CDR3nt: TGTGCCAGCAGCGTCGGACAGGGGGCTTTGTACGAGCAGTACTTC
CDR3aa: CASSVGQGALYEQYF

v_gene: TRBV11-2
j_gene: TRBJ2-1
abundance: -
d_gene: -
CDR3nt: TGTGCCAGCAGCTTAGATCGAGCGGAGGTCTACAATGAGCAGTTCTTC
CDR3aa: CASSLDRAEVYNEQFF

v_gene: TRBV12-3/TRBV12-4
j_gene: TRBJ2-1
abundance: many
d_gene: -
CDR3nt: TGTGCCAGCACCCTCTCTGGGGTCGGGGGTAACGAGCAGTTCTTC
CDR3aa: CASTLSGVGGNEQFF